This is a list of T cell receptor beta chains from one sample in a study of graft-versus-host responses after intestinal transplantation. No antigens are known for them. The method was immunoSEQ multiplex PCR; TCRdb's version includes in-frame clones alone and lacks a portion of them. This sample has 90,000 to 150,000 clones, with approximately 95% found just once. The starting material was unstimulated CD8+ T cells sorted from spleen or lymph node cells, obtained before intestinal transplant. The receptors originated from a human donor who received an intestinal transplant. The CDR3 runs from the conserved cysteine through the conserved F or W. D genes are given only for firm matches. Not all rows give a size; the values are once, few, many and, for expanded clones, a class.

abundance: -; j_gene: TRBJ2-7; v_gene: TRBV2; d_gene: TRBD1; CDR3aa: CASETGQGPVEQYF; CDR3nt: TGTGCCAGCGAAACGGGACAGGGGCCCGTCGAGCAGTACTTC
abundance: once; j_gene: TRBJ2-2; v_gene: TRBV27; d_gene: TRBD2; CDR3aa: CASTPVAGSNTGELFF; CDR3nt: TGTGCCAGCACCCCCGTAGCGGGATCTAACACCGGGGAGCTGTTTTTT
abundance: -; j_gene: TRBJ2-7; v_gene: TRBV4-3; d_gene: -; CDR3aa: CASSEEYEGSYEQYF; CDR3nt: TGCGCCAGCAGCGAAGAATATGAGGGCTCCTACGAGCAGTACTTC
abundance: -; j_gene: TRBJ1-2; v_gene: TRBV4-1; d_gene: -; CDR3aa: CASSQVWDTRNYGYTF; CDR3nt: TGCGCCAGCAGCCAAGTCTGGGACACCAGAAACTATGGCTACACCTTC
abundance: -; j_gene: TRBJ2-7; v_gene: TRBV9; d_gene: -; CDR3aa: CASSVGDQVIYEQYF; CDR3nt: TGTGCCAGCAGCGTAGGGGACCAAGTAATCTACGAGCAGTACTTC
abundance: once; j_gene: TRBJ2-1; v_gene: TRBV7-9; d_gene: TRBD1; CDR3aa: CASSLGQGGSNEQFF; CDR3nt: TGTGCCAGCAGCCTCGGACAGGGGGGGAGCAATGAGCAGTTCTTC
abundance: -; j_gene: TRBJ2-5; v_gene: TRBV5-5; d_gene: -; CDR3aa: CASSLEGIPSQETQYF; CDR3nt: TGTGCCAGCAGCTTGGAGGGTATACCATCCCAAGAGACCCAGTACTTC
abundance: -; j_gene: TRBJ1-1; v_gene: TRBV7-6; d_gene: TRBD1; CDR3aa: CASSLVGTDRGRLPEAFF; CDR3nt: TGTGCCAGCAGCTTAGTCGGGACCGACAGGGGTCGGTTGCCTGAAGCTTTCTTT
abundance: -; j_gene: TRBJ1-5; v_gene: TRBV19; d_gene: -; CDR3aa: CASSTFRGFNQPQHF; CDR3nt: TGTGCCAGTAGTACCTTCAGGGGATTCAATCAGCCCCAGCATTTT
abundance: -; j_gene: TRBJ2-7; v_gene: TRBV27; d_gene: TRBD2; CDR3aa: CASSLGTEFLRGSPPFVEQYF; CDR3nt: TGTGCCAGCAGTCTCGGGACGGAGTTCCTCCGCGGGAGCCCCCCCTTTGTCGAGCAGTACTTC
abundance: -; j_gene: TRBJ1-1; v_gene: TRBV9; d_gene: -; CDR3aa: CASSEIVWDTEAFF; CDR3nt: TGTGCCAGCAGCGAGATAGTGTGGGACACTGAAGCTTTCTTT
abundance: -; j_gene: TRBJ2-2; v_gene: TRBV7-2; d_gene: TRBD1; CDR3aa: CASSFLVGDRGENTGELFF; CDR3nt: TGTGCCAGCAGCTTCCTCGTGGGGGACAGGGGCGAAAACACCGGGGAGCTGTTTTTT
abundance: once; j_gene: TRBJ1-5; v_gene: TRBV6-6; d_gene: -; CDR3aa: CASSYSGQMNQPQHF; CDR3nt: TGTGCCAGCAGTTACTCTGGACAGATGAATCAGCCCCAGCATTTT
abundance: -; j_gene: TRBJ2-1; v_gene: TRBV11-2; d_gene: -; CDR3aa: CASSLVGNEQFF; CDR3nt: TGTGCCAGCAGCTTAGTAGGCAATGAGCAGTTCTTC
abundance: -; j_gene: TRBJ1-4; v_gene: TRBV5-6; d_gene: -; CDR3aa: CASSWGTGNEKLFF; CDR3nt: TGTGCCAGCAGCTGGGGGACCGGAAATGAAAAACTGTTTTTT
abundance: -; j_gene: TRBJ2-1; v_gene: TRBV27; d_gene: TRBD2; CDR3aa: CASSRLGAGGPNEQFF; CDR3nt: TGTGCCAGCAGTCGTCTGGGGGCGGGAGGGCCCAATGAGCAGTTCTTC
abundance: -; j_gene: TRBJ2-7; v_gene: TRBV19; d_gene: TRBD2; CDR3aa: CASSIGTSGSYEQYF; CDR3nt: TGTGCCAGTAGTATAGGGACTAGCGGGAGCTACGAGCAGTACTTC
abundance: -; j_gene: TRBJ2-7; v_gene: TRBV4-3; d_gene: -; CDR3aa: CASSHPRGEQYF; CDR3nt: TGCGCCAGCAGCCACCCCCGGGGCGAGCAGTACTTC
abundance: -; j_gene: TRBJ1-1; v_gene: TRBV29-1; d_gene: -; CDR3aa: CSVEGGARARANTEAFF; CDR3nt: TGCAGCGTTGAAGGCGGGGCCCGGGCCAGGGCGAACACTGAAGCTTTCTTT
abundance: -; j_gene: TRBJ2-1; v_gene: TRBV14; d_gene: -; CDR3aa: CASSQVVYNEQFF; CDR3nt: TGTGCCAGCAGCCAAGTTGTGTACAATGAGCAGTTCTTC
abundance: -; j_gene: TRBJ1-5; v_gene: TRBV2; d_gene: -; CDR3aa: CASRWQFSNQPQHF; CDR3nt: TGTGCCAGCAGGTGGCAGTTTAGCAATCAGCCCCAGCATTTT
abundance: -; j_gene: TRBJ2-7; v_gene: TRBV9; d_gene: -; CDR3aa: CASSVADREFEQYF; CDR3nt: TGTGCCAGCAGCGTAGCTGATAGGGAGTTCGAGCAGTACTTC
abundance: -; j_gene: TRBJ1-5; v_gene: TRBV19; d_gene: TRBD1; CDR3aa: CASSMEDRYNQPQHF; CDR3nt: TGTGCCAGTAGTATGGAGGACAGGTACAATCAGCCCCAGCATTTT
abundance: -; j_gene: TRBJ2-5; v_gene: TRBV7-9; d_gene: TRBD2; CDR3aa: CASSRLAGDKETQYF; CDR3nt: TGTGCCAGCAGCCGACTAGCGGGAGATAAAGAGACCCAGTACTTC
abundance: -; j_gene: TRBJ2-5; v_gene: TRBV2; d_gene: TRBD2; CDR3aa: CASSETSAETQYF; CDR3nt: TGTGCCAGCAGTGAGACTAGCGCTGAGACCCAGTACTTC
abundance: -; j_gene: TRBJ1-1; v_gene: TRBV4-1; d_gene: -; CDR3aa: CASSQGGVGDTEAFF; CDR3nt: TGCGCCAGCAGCCAAGGCGGGGTTGGGGACACTGAAGCTTTCTTT
abundance: -; j_gene: TRBJ1-1; v_gene: TRBV28; d_gene: -; CDR3aa: CASSLGSAEAFF; CDR3nt: TGTGCCAGCAGTTTGGGCAGTGCTGAAGCTTTCTTT
abundance: once; j_gene: TRBJ1-3; v_gene: TRBV28; d_gene: -; CDR3aa: CASTSWGTRGNTIYF; CDR3nt: TGTGCCAGCACCTCGTGGGGAACCAGAGGAAACACCATATATTTT
abundance: -; j_gene: TRBJ1-3; v_gene: TRBV2; d_gene: -; CDR3aa: CASSEGAGGNTIYF; CDR3nt: TGTGCCAGCAGTGAGGGGGCGGGTGGAAACACCATATATTTT
abundance: -; j_gene: TRBJ2-1; v_gene: TRBV27; d_gene: -; CDR3aa: CASSFQGSYNEQFF; CDR3nt: TGTGCCAGCAGTTTTCAGGGGTCCTACAATGAGCAGTTCTTC
abundance: -; j_gene: TRBJ2-1; v_gene: TRBV7-8; d_gene: -; CDR3aa: CASSLVGSNEQFF; CDR3nt: TGTGCCAGCAGCTTAGTGGGTAGCAATGAGCAGTTCTTC
abundance: -; j_gene: TRBJ1-1; v_gene: TRBV27; d_gene: -; CDR3aa: CASSLSNGLNTEAFF; CDR3nt: TGTGCCAGCAGTTTATCGAACGGTTTGAACACTGAAGCTTTCTTT
abundance: -; j_gene: TRBJ1-5; v_gene: TRBV5-5; d_gene: -; CDR3aa: CASSSDTRSNQPQHF; CDR3nt: TGTGCCAGCAGCTCCGACACCCGAAGCAATCAGCCCCAGCATTTT
abundance: -; j_gene: TRBJ2-3; v_gene: TRBV28; d_gene: TRBD2; CDR3aa: CASSLGSGKWEDTQYF; CDR3nt: TGTGCCAGCAGTTTAGGGAGCGGGAAATGGGAAGATACGCAGTATTTT
abundance: -; j_gene: TRBJ1-2; v_gene: TRBV29-1; d_gene: -; CDR3aa: CSVEDTGGRGYTF; CDR3nt: TGCAGCGTTGAAGATACAGGCGGAAGGGGCTACACCTTC
abundance: -; j_gene: TRBJ1-4; v_gene: TRBV4-1; d_gene: TRBD1; CDR3aa: CASSQGRGQGDEKLFF; CDR3nt: TGCGCCAGCAGCCAAGGTCGGGGACAGGGAGATGAAAAACTGTTTTTT
abundance: once; j_gene: TRBJ1-1; v_gene: TRBV5-5; d_gene: -; CDR3aa: CASSLGTGPEAFF; CDR3nt: TGTGCCAGCAGCTTGGGTACAGGCCCTGAAGCTTTCTTT
abundance: -; j_gene: TRBJ2-3; v_gene: TRBV9; d_gene: TRBD2; CDR3aa: CASSAGTSGLTDTQYF; CDR3nt: TGTGCCAGCAGCGCCGGGACTAGCGGGTTAACAGATACGCAGTATTTT
abundance: -; j_gene: TRBJ2-7; v_gene: TRBV5-4; d_gene: -; CDR3aa: CASSSPTDGWGEQYF; CDR3nt: TGTGCCAGCAGCTCGCCGACCGACGGCTGGGGCGAGCAGTACTTC
abundance: -; j_gene: TRBJ2-3; v_gene: TRBV28; d_gene: TRBD2; CDR3aa: CASSVTSGRATDTQYF; CDR3nt: TGTGCCAGCAGTGTGACTAGCGGGAGGGCCACAGATACGCAGTATTTT
abundance: -; j_gene: TRBJ1-4; v_gene: TRBV5-6; d_gene: -; CDR3aa: CASSVPATPELFF; CDR3nt: TGTGCCAGCAGCGTCCCGGCCACCCCTGAACTGTTTTTT
abundance: -; j_gene: TRBJ2-7; v_gene: TRBV6-6; d_gene: -; CDR3aa: CASSYDRTYEQYF; CDR3nt: TGTGCCAGCAGTTACGACAGAACCTACGAGCAGTACTTC
abundance: -; j_gene: TRBJ1-5; v_gene: TRBV4-1; d_gene: -; CDR3aa: CASSQDRGNQPQHF; CDR3nt: TGCGCCAGCAGCCAAGATAGGGGGAATCAGCCCCAGCATTTT
abundance: -; j_gene: TRBJ2-3; v_gene: TRBV9; d_gene: -; CDR3aa: CASSVGVDTQYF; CDR3nt: TGTGCCAGCAGCGTTGGGGTGGATACGCAGTATTTT
abundance: -; j_gene: TRBJ2-1; v_gene: TRBV2; d_gene: TRBD1; CDR3aa: CASSEIGTARVYNEQFF; CDR3nt: TGTGCCAGCAGTGAGATAGGGACAGCGCGAGTATACAATGAGCAGTTCTTC
abundance: -; j_gene: TRBJ1-2; v_gene: TRBV7-9; d_gene: TRBD1; CDR3aa: CASSSFRGRGYGYTF; CDR3nt: TGTGCCAGCAGCTCGTTCAGGGGGCGAGGCTATGGCTACACCTTC
abundance: -; j_gene: TRBJ2-6; v_gene: TRBV28; d_gene: -; CDR3aa: CASIKASGANVLTF; CDR3nt: TGTGCCAGCATTAAGGCCTCTGGGGCCAACGTCCTGACTTTC
abundance: -; j_gene: TRBJ2-1; v_gene: TRBV28; d_gene: TRBD1; CDR3aa: CASSPPGTDYNEQFF; CDR3nt: TGTGCCAGTAGTCCTCCCGGGACAGACTACAATGAGCAGTTCTTC
abundance: once; j_gene: TRBJ1-3; v_gene: TRBV4-3; d_gene: -; CDR3aa: CASSQGGLGNTIYF; CDR3nt: TGCGCCAGCAGCCAAGGGGGGTTGGGAAACACCATATATTTT
abundance: -; j_gene: TRBJ1-2; v_gene: TRBV9; d_gene: -; CDR3aa: CASSVGGGTHGYTF; CDR3nt: TGTGCCAGCAGCGTAGGCGGGGGGACGCATGGCTACACCTTC
abundance: -; j_gene: TRBJ2-3; v_gene: TRBV30; d_gene: TRBD1; CDR3aa: CARDGTVSTDTQYF; CDR3nt: TGTGCCCGAGACGGGACAGTAAGCACAGATACGCAGTATTTT
abundance: -; j_gene: TRBJ1-3; v_gene: TRBV6-1; d_gene: -; CDR3aa: CATLGRGTGNTIYF; CDR3nt: TGTGCCACCCTAGGGAGGGGGACGGGAAACACCATATATTTT
abundance: -; j_gene: TRBJ2-7; v_gene: TRBV6-1; d_gene: TRBD2; CDR3aa: CASSEALREWPYEQYF; CDR3nt: TGTGCCAGCAGTGAAGCGCTGCGGGAGTGGCCCTACGAGCAGTACTTC
abundance: -; j_gene: TRBJ2-3; v_gene: TRBV25-1; d_gene: TRBD2; CDR3aa: CASSASGTYTDTQYF; CDR3nt: TGTGCCAGCAGTGCGAGCGGGACTTACACAGATACGCAGTATTTT
abundance: -; j_gene: TRBJ2-7; v_gene: TRBV19; d_gene: TRBD2; CDR3aa: CASSFSGSSYEQYF; CDR3nt: TGTGCCAGTAGTTTTAGCGGGAGCTCCTACGAGCAGTACTTC